A selection of T cell receptor beta chains follows, all from one sample in a study of blood T cell repertoires in COVID-19. The assay was immunoSEQ multiplex PCR, and TCRdb's table has in-frame clones only and misses some. The sample consists of roughly 200,000 clones, 65% to 85% of them appearing once. Sequenced: peripheral blood. These receptors originate from a woman aged 40 to 50 with COVID-19, enrolled during active disease. Both conserved end residues are trimmed from each CDR3.

v_gene,j_gene,CDR3aa
TRBV7-8,TRBJ1-5,ASSLSDSNQPQH
TRBV10-2,TRBJ2-2,ASKRGLENTGELF
TRBV5-1,TRBJ2-6,ASDRDRSSGANVLT
TRBV18,TRBJ2-1,ASSPRSVSYNEQF
TRBV6-5,TRBJ1-5,ASRPNRGGNQPQH
TRBV6-6,TRBJ1-2,ASEGLDYGYT
TRBV7-3,TRBJ1-1,ASSLKRVTEAF
TRBV12-3/TRBV12-4,TRBJ2-5,ASSFPSGSKY
TRBV12-5,TRBJ2-7,ASGLEQGAYEQY
TRBV27,TRBJ1-6,ASSRTRSPLH
TRBV7-6,TRBJ1-3,ASSLAGASGNTIY
TRBV6-5,TRBJ1-1,ASSRIRDRGTEAF
TRBV5-1,TRBJ2-2,ASSLQGATGELF
TRBV5-1,TRBJ2-1,ASRLAGKAYNEQF
TRBV10-3,TRBJ2-7,AIRGTGPYEQY
TRBV5-3,TRBJ2-3,ARSPPWRSSTDTQY
TRBV9,TRBJ2-7,ASSDRDPPYEQY
TRBV3-1/TRBV3-2,TRBJ1-1,ASGEGGLNTEAF
TRBV9,TRBJ2-1,ASSVGLSSYNEQF
TRBV18,TRBJ1-2,ASSPSRDSFYGYT
TRBV19,TRBJ1-2,ASRLVRTGQGQNGYT
TRBV19,TRBJ2-5,ASSKAAGWGETQY
TRBV6-4,TRBJ1-1,ASKDRISGTAEAF
TRBV10-3,TRBJ1-2,AIRAGTGDYGYT
TRBV2,TRBJ2-1,ASSERGRGSYNEQF
TRBV6-4,TRBJ2-5,ARDGTSGLRSKETQY
TRBV9,TRBJ1-4,ASSVDAGNEKLF
TRBV5-1,TRBJ2-5,ASEGDGTQY
TRBV7-9,TRBJ1-2,ASSLSTGRSNYGYT